One and the same sample provided the 20 T cell receptor beta chains below, sequenced in a study of blood T cell repertoires in COVID-19. Only in-frame clones appear in the TCRdb table, and some are missing; sequencing was by immunoSEQ multiplex PCR. The repertoire holds over 10,000 clones, with around 90% as singletons. Specimen: peripheral blood. The receptors originated from a human donor in a cohort sampled during active COVID-19.

The chain combines TRBV5-6 with TRBJ2-7; no clear D. V was clipped by 2 bases and J by 6 bases, with 18 bases between them. Germline CDR1 is SGHDT and CDR2 is YYEEEE. This CDR3 region has 15 residues. The CDR3 spells CASSLIPSRSGEQYF. DNA for the CDR3: TGTGCCAGCAGCTTAATCCCCTCTAGGTCTGGCGAGCAGTACTTC.

This clone has just a few counts. The chain is built from TRBV7-3 and TRBJ1-1, with TRBD1 matching 8 bases. The CDR3 is 14 amino acids. Per germline, CDR1 SGHTA and CDR2 FQGTGA. V lost 6 bases to trimming and J lost 5 bases; unmatched junction nucleotides: 8. This CDR3 is CASSPGQGRTEAFF. The CDR3 coding sequence is TGTGCCAGCAGTCCCGGACAGGGTAGGACTGAAGCTTTCTTT.

This chain uses TRBV6-2 or TRBV6-3 with TRBJ1-3; possible D gene TRBD1, 6 bases. From germline, CDR1 is MNHEY and CDR2 SVGEGT. The V and J ends lost 6 bases and 5 bases respectively, with 14 bases between them. The CDR3 contains 14 residues. For the CDR3, the DNA is TGTGCCAGCAGCCCTGGACAGCTCCGAAACACCATATATTTT. It translates to CASSPGQLRNTIYF.

The gene calls are TRBV30 and TRBJ2-7, with a possible D match to TRBD1 (5 bases). The ends were cut back, 1 base at V and 5 bases at J, with 12 bases in the middle. The CDR3 runs 13 residues. Looked up from germline, CDR1 is GTSNPN and CDR2 is SVGIG (reference sequence). CDR3 sequence reads: CAWSAGSANEQYF. CDR3 bases: TGTGCCTGGAGTGCAGGGTCGGCCAACGAGCAGTACTTC.

This sequence joins TRBV7-9 and TRBJ2-1, with TRBD2 matching 8 bases. This CDR3 is 15 amino acids long. V was pared by 6 bases and J by 2 bases, with 6 bases of the junction left unmatched. Germline V lookup: CDR1 SEHNR, CDR2 FQNEAQ (reference sequence). CDR3 region: CASRPGLDPYNEQFF. The CDR3 DNA reads as TGTGCCAGCAGACCGGGACTAGACCCCTACAATGAGCAGTTCTTC.

This rearrangement joins TRBV10-2 to TRBJ2-1, with D maybe TRBD2 (6 bases). This CDR3 comprises 12 residues. CDR1 is WSHSY, CDR2 SAAADI, per germline. Trimming left V 6 bases short and J 6 bases short, with 9 bases between. The CDR3 bases are TGCGCCAGCAGCAGGGACTTCAATGAGCAGTTCTTC. Translated, it gives CASSRDFNEQFF.

The chain has TRBV2 and TRBJ2-7; perhaps TRBD2 as D (8 bases). Trimming took off 10 bases at V and 5 bases at J, with 18 bases between the two ends. The CDR3 runs to 13 residues. Germline values: CDR1 SNHLY, CDR2 FYNNEI. CDR3 sequence reads: CATGREGANEQYF. In DNA form, the CDR3 reads TGTGCCACCGGGAGGGAGGGGGCGAACGAGCAGTACTTC.

The genes are TRBV11-2 and TRBJ2-5; a possible D gene is TRBD1 (6 bases). Trimming stripped 1 base from V and 3 bases from J, with 12 bases between. The CDR3 has 15 residues. Germline CDR1 and CDR2: SGHAT and FQNNGV. CDR3 in amino acids: CASSLGGRDKETQYF. The CDR3 region has the DNA TGTGCCAGCAGCTTAGGAGGCAGGGACAAAGAGACCCAGTACTTC.

The gene calls are TRBV6-6 and TRBJ2-2, with 8 bases matching TRBD1. CDR3 size: 16 residues. J lost 6 bases, V lost 5 bases, and 11 bases had no gene match. Germline values: CDR1 MNHNY, CDR2 SVGAGI (reference sequence). In nucleotides, the CDR3 is TGTGCCAGCAGTCCCTGGACAGGGTTGGTCTCCGGGGAGCTGTTTTTT. It codes for CASSPWTGLVSGELFF.

This chain uses TRBV5-1 with TRBJ2-5, with a possible D match to TRBD2 (6 bases). Looked up from germline, CDR1 is SGHRS and CDR2 is YFSETQ. Trimming took off 1 base at V and 4 bases at J, with 8 bases between the two ends. The CDR3 is 13 amino acids. CDR3 in DNA: TGCGCCAGCAGCTTGACTAGCCCAGAGACCCAGTACTTC. This translates into CASSLTSPETQYF. Full variable domain (outside the CDR3, taken from reference TRBV5-1 and TRBJ2-5): KAGVTQTPRYLIKTRGQQVTLSCSPISGHRSVSWYQQTPGQGLQFLFEYFSETQRNKGNFPGRFSGRQFSNSRSEMNVSTLELGDSALYLCASSLTSPETQYFGPGTRLLVL.

This clone was recorded a few times. The rearrangement uses TRBV30 and TRBJ1-2, with 8 bases that match TRBD1. V dropped 6 bases and J dropped 4; count of bases not matched to a gene: 7. The CDR3 loop spans 13 amino acids. Germline CDR1 is GTSNPN and CDR2 is SVGIG (reference sequence). The DNA for the CDR3 is TGTGCCTGTCACCGGGACAGGCCCTATGGCTACACCTTC. It translates to CACHRDRPYGYTF. Combining the CDR3 with reference TRBV30 and TRBJ1-2 gives the whole variable domain SQTIHQWPATLVQPVGSPLSLECTVEGTSNPNLYWYRQAAGRGLQLLFYSVGIGQISSEVPQNLSASRPQDRQFILSSKKLLLSDSGFYLCACHRDRPYGYTFGSGTRLTVV.

This clone was recorded once. The V and J genes are TRBV6-6 and TRBJ1-6, with a weak D call TRBD1 (6 bases). Germline V CDR1 and CDR2: MNHNY, SVGAGI (reference sequence). Trimming stripped 6 bases from V and 6 bases from J, with 18 bases between. The CDR3 is 16 residues long. Written as DNA, the CDR3 is TGTGCCAGCAGCCAAAGGACAGCTAACCTTAATTCACCCCTCCACTTT. Amino acids: CASSQRTANLNSPLHF.

The J gene is TRBJ2-7, the V gene TRBV5-4; 8 bases line up with TRBD1. V dropped 1 base and J dropped 3; count of bases not matched to a gene: 3. Germline CDR1 is SGHNT and CDR2 is YYREEE (reference sequence). This CDR3 has 14 residues. The CDR3 nucleotides are TGTGCCAGCAGCTTGAGGACAGGGTACTACGAGCAGTACTTC. This gives the protein CASSLRTGYYEQYF.

The chain joins TRBV11-2 to TRBJ2-3; D is undetermined. CDR1 and CDR2 (germline): SGHAT, FQNNGV. V lost 1 base to trimming and J lost 1 base, with 6 bases between them. This CDR3 comprises 14 residues. CDR3 protein: CASSLGVGTDTQYF. The DNA of the CDR3 is TGTGCCAGCAGCTTAGGAGTGGGCACAGATACGCAGTATTTT.

The rearrangement links TRBV6-2 or TRBV6-3 to TRBJ2-5; no clear D gene. This CDR3 contains 12 residues. The germline V gene encodes CDR1 MNHEY and CDR2 SVGEGT. With 0 bases removed from V and 4 bases from J, the gap between germline ends came to 3 bases. Here the CDR3 reads CASSYSRETQYF. CDR3 in DNA: TGTGCCAGCAGTTACTCGAGAGAGACCCAGTACTTC.

This clone was counted a single time. The chain is built from TRBV6-1 and TRBJ1-5, with TRBD1 as a possible D gene (6 bases). Germline loops: CDR1 MNHNS, CDR2 SASEGT. V was clipped by 2 bases and J by 1 base, with 12 bases between them. The CDR3 has 16 amino acids. Written as DNA, the CDR3 is TGTGCCAGCAGTGAATTACCTGGACAGAGCAATCAGCCCCAGCATTTT. It codes for CASSELPGQSNQPQHF.

This chain links TRBV2 with TRBJ2-6; 9 positions agree with TRBD1. The CDR3 covers 12 residues. Per the germline V gene, CDR1 is SNHLY and CDR2 is FYNNEI. V was pared by 6 bases and J by 13 bases, with 4 bases of the junction left unmatched. Here the CDR3 DNA reads TGTGCCAGCAGGGGGACAGGGTCTGTCCTGACTTTC. Translated, it gives CASRGTGSVLTF.

The V gene is TRBV6-5, the J gene TRBJ1-1; D unclear. From germline, CDR1 is MNHEY and CDR2 SVGAGI. Trimming removed 0 bases at V and 3 bases at J, with 8 bases between. CDR3 length equals 14 residues. CDR3 residues: CASSYSREDTEAFF. The DNA of the CDR3 is TGTGCCAGCAGTTACTCGAGGGAGGACACTGAAGCTTTCTTT.

The chain has TRBV9 and TRBJ1-4, with unresolved D. CDR1 and CDR2 (germline): SGDLS, YYNGEE. This CDR3 has 15 amino acids. V lost 4 bases, J lost 8 bases, and 18 bases lay in between. The CDR3 DNA follows: TGTGCCAGCAGCCCCTGGGCCACAGCAGGAGAAAAACTGTTTTTT. Translating gives CASSPWATAGEKLFF.

This sequence joins TRBV27 and TRBJ2-3, with 7 bases identical to TRBD2. The CDR3 has 18 amino acids. Unmatched junction bases numbered 14, after V lost 0 bases and J lost 5 bases. Germline assignment: CDR1 MNHEY and CDR2 SMNVEV (reference sequence). CDR3 protein: CASSLSPTSPRPGDTQYF. The CDR3 DNA reads as TGTGCCAGCAGTTTATCACCGACTAGCCCCAGACCCGGAGATACGCAGTATTTT.